A single sample is the source of the 16 T cell receptor beta chains below, sequenced in a study of blood T cells in healthy people across ages. It was with a sample-barcoded 5' primer and a J-beta primer mix that a second PCR of roughly 6 to 12 cycles was run. MiXCR was run by TCRdb on the 5' RACE reads, yielding one entry per CDR3 protein. The data show hundreds of thousands of distinct CDR3 sequences, under 25% seen once. Sequences were obtained from blood. The receptors originated from a man aged 65 to 85 in good health.

The chain uses TRBV6-5 and TRBJ2-5; D gene unclear. The J call may be wrong; the DNA end is better matched by TRBJ2-7. The CDR3 runs 14 residues. Germline lookup yields CDR1 MNHEY and CDR2 SVGAGI. CDR3 bases: TGTGCCAGCAGTTACTCGAGCGCCGGCTACGAGCAGTACTTC. It encodes CASSYSSAGYEQYF.

This clonotype appeared a few times. One end of the junction is discordant with germline, which a read error may explain. The chain couples TRBV15 to TRBJ1-4, with D tentatively TRBD1 (5 bases). The CDR3 length is 14 residues. Germline CDR1 reads LNHNV; CDR2 reads YYDKDF (reference sequence). The DNA of the CDR3 is TGTGCCACCAGCGGAGACAGCTTGAATGAAAAACTGTTTTTT. This gives the protein CATSGDSLNEKLFF.

This clonotype was seen more than once but under ten times. The chain carries TRBV21-1 and TRBJ2-5; the table's D call TRBD2 went unverified against the DNA. The end of the DNA is better explained by TRBJ2-1, so the J call may be wrong. TRBV21-1 is deemed a pseudogene. This CDR3 comprises 17 residues. CDR3 loop: CVSSNDRTSGVYNEQFF. CDR3 DNA: TGTGTCAGCAGCAACGATAGGACTAGCGGGGTCTACAATGAGCAGTTCTTC.

V and J are TRBV5-1 and TRBJ2-5, with unresolved D. The DNA end lines up better with TRBJ2-1; the J call may be wrong. Looked up from germline, CDR1 is SGHRS and CDR2 is YFSETQ. The CDR3 sequence is 17 residues long. The CDR3 loop is CASSLNPPPDGYNEQFF. Here the CDR3 DNA reads TGCGCCAGCAGCCTCAACCCACCACCGGACGGGTACAATGAGCAGTTCTTC.

This clonotype showed up many times. The J gene is TRBJ2-2, the V gene TRBV6-5, with a tentative D call TRBD2 (5 bases). The germline CDR1 and CDR2 sequences are MNHEY and SVGAGI. Trimming cost V 2 bases and J 1 base, with 11 bases left between them. The CDR3 runs 16 residues. The CDR3 coding sequence is TGTGCCAGCAGTTACCATGAACTAGTGAACACCGGGGAGCTGTTTTTT. Translating it yields CASSYHELVNTGELFF.

This rearrangement joins TRBV12-3 or TRBV12-4 to TRBJ2-7; 7 bases are a match to TRBD2. After removal of 6 bases from V and 6 bases from J, the junction contained 8 bases not matched to a gene. The CDR3 is made up of 13 amino acids. The CDR3 region has the DNA TGTGCCAGCAGCCATGGGCGGGAGCTCGAGCAGTACTTC. Amino acid sequence: CASSHGRELEQYF.

This clonotype turned up a few times. The CDR3: CASSLSEGGPYEQYF. DNA of the CDR3: TGTGCCAGCAGTTTATCAGAGGGGGGGCCATACGAGCAGTACTTC. The rearrangement uses TRBV12-3 or TRBV12-4 and TRBJ2-7, with D maybe TRBD2 (7 bases). With 2 bases removed from V and 4 bases from J, the gap between germline ends came to 15 bases. The CDR3 is 15 residues long.

This clonotype appeared many times. V gene TRBV7-2 combines with J gene TRBJ2-7; D is unresolved. The V gene's germline CDR1 is SGHTA and CDR2 FQGNSA. This CDR3 spans 13 amino acids. V gave up 6 bases and J gave up 4 bases, with 13 bases separating them. This chain's CDR3 is CASSPNGRYEQYF. The CDR3 DNA sequence: TGTGCCAGCAGTCCTAATGGTCGGTACGAGCAGTACTTC. Full variable domain (remainder filled in from reference TRBV7-2 and TRBJ2-7): GAGVSQSPSNKVTEKGKDVELRCDPISGHTALYWYRQSLGQGLEFLIYFQGNSAPDKSGLPSDRFSAERTGGSVSTLTIQRTQQEDSAVYLCASSPNGRYEQYFGPGTRLTVT.

Only a few counts were recorded for this clonotype. CDR3 nucleotides: TGTGCCAGCAGCTTAGATCGGCAGGCGCGCTCTGGGGCCAACGTCCTGACTTTC. It codes for CASSLDRQARSGANVLTF. The genes are TRBV11-2 and TRBJ2-6; D gene uncertain. Germline values: CDR1 SGHAT, CDR2 FQNNGV. The CDR3 contains 18 residues. V was cut by 0 bases and J by 0 bases, with 12 bases left in between.

This clonotype was seen repeatedly, ten times or more. The DNA for the CDR3 is TGTGCCAGCATGGGTCAGGAAGATTACACAGATACGCAGTATTTT. As protein: CASMGQEDYTDTQYF. The V and J genes are TRBV2 and TRBJ2-3; D unclear. Germline lookup yields CDR1 SNHLY and CDR2 FYNNEI. Trimming left V 7 bases short and J 2 bases short, with 16 bases between. CDR3 length equals 15 residues.

This rearrangement joins TRBV4-3 to TRBJ2-5; TRBD1 might be the D (5 bases). CDR3 length equals 15 residues. CDR1 LGHNA and CDR2 YSLEER come from the germline V gene. V was shortened by 0 bases and J by 6 bases, with 14 bases between the two germline ends. The CDR3 bases are TGCGCCAGCAGCCAAGATCGTGCAGGGCGGCAGACCCAGTACTTC. Its translation: CASSQDRAGRQTQYF.

J is TRBJ2-5 and V is TRBV21-1. TRBJ2-1 explains the end of the DNA better; the J call may be wrong. TRBV21-1 is a pseudogene segment. The CDR3 extends over 14 amino acids. Here the CDR3 DNA reads TGTGCCAGCAGCCCTGGTCTACCCTACAATGAGCAGTTCTTC. Amino acid sequence: CASSPGLPYNEQFF.

The chain employs TRBV10-3 and TRBJ2-5, with a possible D match to TRBD1 (6 bases). The DNA end favors TRBJ2-1, so the J call may be wrong. Germline CDR1 reads ENHRY; CDR2 reads SYGVKD. CDR3 length: 14 residues. CDR3 residues: CATSGGRAYDEQFF. The CDR3 DNA is TGTGCCACCTCTGGGGGCAGGGCTTACGATGAGCAGTTCTTC.

This sequence joins TRBV18 and TRBJ2-7; TRBD2 aligns across 7 bases. The J segment lost 6 bases and the V segment lost 6 bases, leaving 17 bases of the junction unmatched. The CDR3 extends over 16 amino acids. Germline lookup yields CDR1 KGHSH and CDR2 LQKENI. The CDR3 nucleotides are TGTGCCAGCTCGCTAGGGGCTGGCGGGAGCTTTTCCGAGCAGTACTTC. The encoded protein is CASSLGAGGSFSEQYF.

The chain couples TRBV5-1 to TRBJ2-2; 10 bases map to TRBD2. Germline V CDR1 and CDR2: SGHRS, YFSETQ. The V gene end was trimmed by 3 bases and the J gene end by 6 bases; junction bases not matched to a gene: 11. The CDR3 contains 17 residues. In nucleotides, the CDR3 is TGCGCCAGCAGCTACGGACTAGCGGCAACTAGACCCGGGGAGCTGTTTTTT. Protein sequence: CASSYGLAATRPGELFF.

The chain carries TRBV5-8 and TRBJ2-1; 8 nucleotides line up with TRBD2. This CDR3 has 16 residues. V trimming: 0 bases; J trimming: 7 bases; junction bases outside the gene matches: 9. Germline loops: CDR1 SGHTS, CDR2 YDEGEE. CDR3 amino acids: CASSLDGGAGANEQFF. In nucleotides, the CDR3 is TGTGCCAGCAGCTTGGATGGGGGAGCGGGGGCGAATGAGCAGTTCTTC.